Below are 15 T cell receptor beta chains sequenced from a single sample in a study of Graves' ophthalmopathy and Graves' hyperthyroidism. From RNA, the CDR3 regions of TCR beta chains were amplified and sequenced. The library came from an HTBI-primed first-round RT-PCR and a second-round multiplex PCR. TCRdb redid the calling of the multiplex PCR reads with MiXCR, one entry per CDR3 protein. The sample lists about 380,000 distinct CDR3 sequences, 15% occurring once. The specimen sequenced was peripheral blood. All receptors derive from a woman under 30 with stable Graves' hyperthyroidism.

V and J are TRBV18 and TRBJ1-1; tentatively, D is TRBD1 (6 bases). This CDR3 is 17 amino acids long. In germline, CDR1 is KGHSH, CDR2 LQKENI. V dropped 1 base and J dropped 1 base, with 16 bases sitting between them. The CDR3 nucleotides read TGTGCCAGCTCACCACGCGGACAGCAGGGATGGAACACTGAAGCTTTCTTT. This codes for CASSPRGQQGWNTEAFF.

The gene calls are TRBV6-1 and TRBJ2-7; TRBD2 aligns across 9 bases. This CDR3 has 14 residues. Germline V gene data show CDR1 as MNHNS and CDR2 as SASEGT. With 4 bases clipped from V and 3 bases from J, the junction kept 4 bases outside the gene matches. The CDR3 region has the DNA TGTGCCAGCAGTGTTTTAGCGGGAGTCTACGAGCAGTACTTC. Translation gives CASSVLAGVYEQYF.

This clonotype was counted many times. CDR3 sequence reads: CSAGSYRVNYGYTF. The CDR3 DNA is TGCAGTGCTGGATCGTACAGGGTTAACTATGGCTACACCTTC. The chain links TRBV20-1 to TRBJ1-2, with D perhaps matching TRBD1 (6 bases). V gave up 5 bases and J gave up 1 base, with 14 bases separating them. Germline CDR1 is DFQATT and CDR2 is SNEGSKA (reference sequence). The CDR3 is made up of 14 amino acids.

This clonotype has at least ten counts. The chain joins TRBV19 to TRBJ1-1, with 7 bases that match TRBD1. The CDR3 contains 17 residues. The trim removed 4 bases at V and 1 base at J, leaving 12 bases unmatched. The V gene's germline CDR1 is LNHDA and CDR2 SQIVND (reference sequence). DNA for the CDR3: TGTGCCAGTAGTAAAATCCGGTTAGGGACAGAGAACACTGAAGCTTTCTTT. Its translation is CASSKIRLGTENTEAFF.

V usage is TRBV30 and J usage is TRBJ1-2, with a possible D match to TRBD1 (5 bases). This CDR3 spans 13 amino acids. Trimming cost V 5 bases and J 1 base, with 11 bases left between them. Germline lookup yields CDR1 GTSNPN and CDR2 SVGIG (reference sequence). The CDR3 is CAWASGRNYGYTF. In nucleotides, the CDR3 is TGTGCCTGGGCTTCGGGGCGTAACTATGGCTACACCTTC.

CDR3 nucleotide sequence: TGTGCCAGCAGTTTAACCCCAGCGAGCAATCAGCCCCAGCATTTT. It is translated as CASSLTPASNQPQHF. The rearrangement uses TRBV27 and TRBJ1-5; no clear D. The germline CDR1 and CDR2 sequences are MNHEY and SMNVEV (reference sequence). V lost 2 bases to trimming and J lost 1 base, with 9 bases between them. The CDR3 length is 15 residues.

The rearrangement joins TRBV6-4 to TRBJ2-7, with 7 bases lining up with TRBD1. The CDR3 extends over 17 amino acids. Germline V CDR1 and CDR2: MRHNA, SNTAGT. V dropped 2 bases and J dropped 0; count of bases not matched to a gene: 10. The CDR3 loop is CASSDNLSTGYSYEQYF. CDR3 nucleotide sequence: TGTGCCAGCAGTGACAATCTTTCGACAGGGTACTCCTACGAGCAGTACTTC.

This clonotype was picked up a small number of times. The chain uses TRBV24-1 and TRBJ1-1; D gene uncertain. This CDR3 is 11 amino acids long. The ends were cut back, 6 bases at V and 7 bases at J, with 8 bases in the middle. Germline V lookup: CDR1 KGHDR, CDR2 SFDVKD. CDR3 amino acids: CATSRAHEAFF. DNA for the CDR3: TGTGCCACCAGTAGGGCACATGAAGCTTTCTTT.

This clonotype was picked up many times. The CDR3 spells CASTRRGETIYEQYF. Here the CDR3 DNA reads TGTGCCAGCACCCGGAGGGGGGAGACTATCTACGAGCAGTACTTC. The chain employs TRBV7-8 and TRBJ2-7; D possibly matches TRBD1 or TRBD2 (6 bases each). CDR3 size: 15 residues. Trimming took 7 bases from V and 3 from J, leaving 19 bases between them. Germline CDR1 is SGHVS and CDR2 is FQNEAQ.

This clonotype was found many times. The chain is built from TRBV6-1 and TRBJ2-6, with 8 bases that match TRBD1. The CDR3 loop spans 16 amino acids. Trimming removed 2 bases from V and 4 bases from J; junction bases left unmatched: 4. Per germline, CDR1 MNHNS and CDR2 SASEGT. The CDR3 loop reads CASSEQGASGANVLTF. The CDR3 nucleotides are TGTGCCAGCAGTGAACAGGGGGCGTCCGGGGCCAACGTCCTGACTTTC.

This clonotype has ten or more counts. The chain is built from TRBV19 and TRBJ1-1, with D possibly matching TRBD1 (6 bases). Trimming took off 7 bases at V and 3 bases at J, with 15 bases between the two ends. The CDR3 has 14 residues. Germline V lookup: CDR1 LNHDA, CDR2 SQIVND (reference sequence). The CDR3 region is CASTTGFRDTEAFF. CDR3 coding DNA: TGTGCCAGTACCACAGGGTTTCGGGACACTGAAGCTTTCTTT.

This clonotype appeared many times. The rearrangement joins TRBV12-3 or TRBV12-4 to TRBJ1-1; D gene ambiguous. With 4 bases removed from V and 1 base from J, the gap between germline ends came to 10 bases. The CDR3 consists of 14 residues. The CDR3: CASSSPQRNTEAFF. CDR3 in DNA: TGTGCCAGCAGTTCCCCCCAACGGAACACTGAAGCTTTCTTT.

In this sample, this clonotype turned up a few times. The chain has TRBV27 and TRBJ2-2, with D perhaps being TRBD1 or TRBD2 (6 bases each). CDR1 and CDR2 (germline): MNHEY, SMNVEV (reference sequence). This CDR3 is 15 amino acids long. V shed 5 bases and J shed 6 bases, with 16 bases lying between them. The CDR3 DNA follows: TGTGCCAGCAGTCTCCGGACAAGGGGGGCCGGGGAGCTGTTTTTT. This codes for CASSLRTRGAGELFF.

In its sample, this clonotype was seen many times. V gene TRBV7-9 combines with J gene TRBJ2-7; D is perhaps TRBD1 (5 bases). Germline V gives CDR1 SEHNR, CDR2 FQNEAQ (reference sequence). Deletions cut 5 bases from V and 5 bases from J, with 13 bases between. This CDR3 has 13 amino acids. CDR3 region: CASSNQGGHEQYF. Written as DNA, the CDR3 is TGTGCCAGCAGCAACCAGGGTGGTCACGAGCAGTACTTC.

V gene TRBV19 combines with J gene TRBJ1-5; D is unresolved. The V gene's germline CDR1 is LNHDA and CDR2 SQIVND (reference sequence). The V end was cut by 9 bases, the J end by 5 bases, with 14 bases between. This CDR3 comprises 13 residues. The CDR3 DNA reads TGTGCCAGCCAGATGGCGGGTGATCAGCCCCAGCATTTT. The encoded protein is CASQMAGDQPQHF.